A single sample is the source of the 17 T cell receptor beta chains below, sequenced in a study of response to subunit inactivated influenza vaccine. TCRdb processed the RT-PCR reads anew with MiXCR; each CDR3 protein has one entry. The data show around 520,000 distinct CDR3 sequences, with approximately 12% seen just once and approximately 10% held by the top ten. This sample comprised PBMCs from blood, obtained on the day of vaccination. These receptors were obtained from a man aged 50 to 60 who received an inactivated influenza vaccine.

Only a few counts were recorded for this clonotype. Here the CDR3 reads CASSFLSSNTGELFF. DNA of the CDR3: TGCGCCAGCAGCTTTTTATCGAGCAACACCGGGGAGCTGTTTTTT. The V and J genes are TRBV5-1 and TRBJ2-2; no clear D. In germline, CDR1 is SGHRS, CDR2 YFSETQ. V gave up 2 bases and J gave up 2 bases, with 10 bases separating them. There are 15 residues in the CDR3.

This clonotype was seen at least ten times. The chain is built from TRBV12-3 or TRBV12-4 and TRBJ2-5, with D hard to call. There are 14 residues in the CDR3. The V end was cut by 5 bases, the J end by 3 bases, with 13 bases between. CDR3 region: CASSRGRTEETQYF. As DNA, the CDR3 is TGTGCCAGCAGTCGTGGAAGGACGGAAGAGACCCAGTACTTC.

J is TRBJ2-7 and V is TRBV21-1; the table names TRBD2, a call not compared with the DNA. TRBV21-1 is a pseudogene segment. The CDR3 covers 15 residues. The CDR3 protein is CASSKSLAGVYEQYF. Here the CDR3 DNA reads TGTGCCAGCAGCAAATCCCTAGCGGGAGTATACGAGCAGTACTTC.

This clonotype was recorded a few times. The V gene is TRBV11-2, the J gene TRBJ2-7, with 7 bases fitting TRBD1. Germline lookup yields CDR1 SGHAT and CDR2 FQNNGV. Trimming cost V 5 bases and J 7 bases; bases outside gene matches: 8. This CDR3 contains 13 residues. CDR3 nucleotides: TGTGCCAGCAGCAAGACAGGGAGTGGGGAGCAGTACTTC. It encodes CASSKTGSGEQYF.

Only a few counts were recorded for this clonotype. This chain joins TRBV5-1 and TRBJ2-7; TRBD1 matches 10 bases. In germline, CDR1 is SGHRS, CDR2 YFSETQ. This CDR3 is built from 16 residues. Trimming cost V 5 bases and J 2 bases; bases outside gene matches: 10. The CDR3 spells CASRWGGTGVTYEQYF. In DNA form, the CDR3 reads TGCGCCAGCAGATGGGGAGGGACAGGGGTTACCTACGAGCAGTACTTC.

This chain's CDR3 is CSARMGRDTQYF. CDR3 DNA sequence: TGCAGTGCTAGAATGGGCCGGGATACGCAGTATTTT. The chain combines TRBV20-1 with TRBJ2-3; D not certain. CDR1 DFQATT and CDR2 SNEGSKA come from the germline V gene (reference sequence). Deletions cut 2 bases from V and 6 bases from J, with 9 bases between. CDR3 length: 12 amino acids.

The chain joins TRBV5-1 to TRBJ2-1, with TRBD2 matching 14 bases. This CDR3 is 16 amino acids long. Trimming removed 0 bases from V and 9 bases from J; junction bases left unmatched: 5. Germline CDR1 is SGHRS and CDR2 is YFSETQ. The CDR3: CASSLGLAGGPGEQFF. CDR3 coding DNA: TGCGCCAGCAGCTTGGGACTAGCGGGAGGGCCGGGTGAGCAGTTCTTC.

This clonotype has more than one count but fewer than ten. The chain links TRBV18 to TRBJ2-1, with D possibly matching TRBD2 (6 bases). The CDR3 runs 14 residues. V lost 5 bases and J lost 4, with 12 bases in between. In germline, CDR1 is KGHSH, CDR2 LQKENI. The CDR3 loop is CASSDGGNYNEQFF. CDR3 DNA sequence: TGTGCCAGCTCAGACGGAGGGAATTACAATGAGCAGTTCTTC.

This clonotype was seen at least ten times. The chain is built from TRBV4-3 and TRBJ2-1; TRBD2 matches at 13 bases. From germline, CDR1 is LGHNA and CDR2 YSLEER. This CDR3 is built from 15 residues. V gave up 0 bases and J gave up 12 bases; unmatched junction bases: 5. CDR3 loop: CASSQEGLAGARQFF. The CDR3 coding sequence is TGCGCCAGCAGCCAAGAAGGACTAGCGGGAGCTAGGCAGTTCTTC.

The rearrangement uses TRBV7-8 and TRBJ2-5; 12 bases are shared with TRBD2. The ends lost 1 base at V and 1 base at J; junction bases unmatched: 7. The CDR3 runs to 18 residues. CDR1 and CDR2 (germline): SGHVS, FQNEAQ. The CDR3 is CASSLDPSGRAAQETQYF. CDR3 coding DNA: TGTGCCAGCAGCTTAGACCCTAGCGGGAGGGCCGCCCAAGAGACCCAGTACTTC.

This clonotype has more than one count but fewer than ten. This chain links TRBV6-1 with TRBJ1-1; D is uncertain. V shed 0 bases and J shed 6 bases, with 8 bases lying between them. CDR1 and CDR2 from the germline V gene are MNHNS and SASEGT. The CDR3 is 13 residues long. CDR3 protein: CASSEARGSEAFF. DNA for the CDR3: TGTGCCAGCAGTGAAGCGAGAGGGTCTGAAGCTTTCTTT.

This chain links TRBV9 with TRBJ2-2; D gene uncertain. Trimming pared 1 base from V and 0 bases from J, leaving 16 bases between. Looked up from germline, CDR1 is SGDLS and CDR2 is YYNGEE. The CDR3 has 18 amino acids. CDR3 region: CASSVPRVAGANTGELFF. The CDR3 coding sequence is TGTGCCAGCAGCGTACCCCGAGTCGCCGGCGCGAACACCGGGGAGCTGTTTTTT.

The genes are TRBV7-9 and TRBJ2-6, with D perhaps assigned TRBD1 or TRBD2 (6 bases each). V gave up 4 bases and J gave up 4 bases, with 11 bases separating them. The CDR3 is made up of 15 amino acids. The V gene's germline CDR1 is SEHNR and CDR2 FQNEAQ (reference sequence). The CDR3 loop is CASSSGAAGANVLTF. In DNA form, the CDR3 reads TGTGCCAGCAGCTCGGGGGCCGCCGGGGCCAACGTCCTGACTTTC.

This clonotype came up a few times. The chain is built from TRBV20-1 and TRBJ2-7; D gene ambiguous. Per germline, CDR1 DFQATT and CDR2 SNEGSKA (reference sequence). Trimming removed 6 bases from V and 5 bases from J, with 11 bases in between. The CDR3 length is 11 residues. CDR3 nucleotides: TGCAGTGCCACGACCCTGAACGAGCAGTACTTC. Translation: CSATTLNEQYF.

This rearrangement joins TRBV20-1 to TRBJ2-7; D is ambiguous. Trimming took off 1 base at V and 0 bases at J, with 13 bases between the two ends. CDR1 and CDR2 (germline): DFQATT, SNEGSKA (reference sequence). This CDR3 is 15 amino acids long. This chain's CDR3 is CSARGAQTPSYEQYF. In DNA, the CDR3 is TGCAGTGCTAGAGGTGCGCAGACCCCCTCCTACGAGCAGTACTTC.

The J gene is TRBJ2-1, the V gene TRBV5-1, with 11 nucleotides matching TRBD2. This CDR3 is 14 amino acids long. Germline V gene lookup returns CDR1 SGHRS and CDR2 YFSETQ. V lost 4 bases, J lost 8 bases, and 5 bases stayed unmatched. This CDR3 reads CASSPQLAGDEQFF. The DNA for the CDR3 is TGCGCCAGCAGCCCACAACTAGCGGGAGATGAGCAGTTCTTC.

The V call is TRBV7-9, the J call TRBJ2-3; D gene ambiguous. With 6 bases removed from V and 2 bases from J, the gap between germline ends came to 12 bases. Per the germline V gene, CDR1 is SEHNR and CDR2 is FQNEAQ (reference sequence). This CDR3 spans 14 amino acids. This CDR3 reads CASRQDRPTDTQYF. The CDR3 DNA sequence: TGTGCCAGCAGGCAGGACCGACCCACAGATACGCAGTATTTT.